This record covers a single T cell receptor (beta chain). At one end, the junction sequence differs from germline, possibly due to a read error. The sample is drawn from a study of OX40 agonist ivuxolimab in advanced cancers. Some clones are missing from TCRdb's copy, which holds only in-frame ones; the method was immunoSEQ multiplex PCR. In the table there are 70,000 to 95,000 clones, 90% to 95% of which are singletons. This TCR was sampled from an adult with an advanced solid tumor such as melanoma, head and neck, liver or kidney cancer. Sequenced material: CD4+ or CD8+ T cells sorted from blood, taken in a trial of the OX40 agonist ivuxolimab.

CDR3 bases: TGCAGCGTAGAAGGGGGGAGAGAGACAGATACGCAGTATTTT. Translating it yields CSVEGGRETDTQYF. This chain connects TRBV29-1 to TRBJ2-3; the D call may be TRBD1 or TRBD2 (6 bases each). Germline lookup yields CDR1 SQVTM and CDR2 ANQGSEA. The CDR3 extends over 14 amino acids.